One sample yielded the 22 T cell receptor beta chains listed below, sequenced in a study of blood T cell repertoires in COVID-19. The table came from immunoSEQ multiplex PCR; TCRdb's copy has only in-frame clones and leaves some out. The data contain 200,000 to 250,000 clones, about 83% of them seen just once; the ten biggest clones take up roughly 6.4%. Sequences were obtained from peripheral blood. These receptors all come from a man in his sixties who had recovered from COVID-19.

The rearrangement uses TRBV7-3 and TRBJ1-1; TRBD1 aligns across 7 bases. The J segment lost 1 base and the V segment lost 5 bases, leaving 4 bases of the junction unmatched. The CDR3 is made up of 14 amino acids. Germline loops: CDR1 SGHTA, CDR2 FQGTGA. CDR3 DNA sequence: TGTGCCAGCAGCCCCGGGACAGCGAACACTGAAGCTTTCTTT. Its translation is CASSPGTANTEAFF.

This clone appeared a single time. The V gene is TRBV9, the J gene TRBJ1-4, with 7 positions matching TRBD1. CDR1 is SGDLS and CDR2 is YYNGEE in the germline V gene. The CDR3 has 14 amino acids. With V trimmed by 3 bases and J by 8 bases, 7 bases remained unmatched. The CDR3 is CASSDTGEEEKLFF. CDR3 DNA sequence: TGTGCCAGCAGCGATACAGGGGAGGAGGAAAAACTGTTTTTT.

This clone was detected only once. This chain uses TRBV23-1 with TRBJ2-7; weak D call: TRBD1 (6 bases). TRBV23-1 is filed as an ORF, its function uncertain. The V end lost 3 bases, the J end lost 5 bases, and 8 bases lay between the germline ends. The CDR3 has 12 residues. CDR3 loop: CASSQWDNEQYF. The CDR3 nucleotides are TGCGCCAGCAGTCAGTGGGACAACGAGCAGTACTTC.

The chain employs TRBV24-1 and TRBJ2-1; 11 bases agree with TRBD2. V gave up 4 bases and J gave up 3 bases; unmatched junction bases: 4. The CDR3 runs to 16 residues. Germline assignment: CDR1 KGHDR and CDR2 SFDVKD. The CDR3 loop reads CATSDRGLADYNEQFF. As DNA, the CDR3 is TGTGCCACCAGTGACCGGGGACTAGCGGACTACAATGAGCAGTTCTTC.

J is TRBJ2-7 and V is TRBV7-8; 9 bases align to TRBD2. The germline CDR1 and CDR2 sequences are SGHVS and FQNEAQ. This CDR3 is 16 amino acids long. The V segment lost 0 bases and the J segment 6 bases; nucleotides outside the gene matches: 9. The CDR3 DNA is TGTGCCAGCAGCTTAGCAGGCGCGGGAGGGAGCGCCGAGCAGTACTTC. Residues: CASSLAGAGGSAEQYF.

In DNA, the CDR3 is TGCGCCAGCAGCGGGCAGGCCCACGAGCAGTACTTC. It specifies CASSGQAHEQYF. V usage is TRBV5-1 and J usage is TRBJ2-7; D unclear. V was cut by 4 bases and J by 5 bases, with 10 bases left in between. This CDR3 has 12 amino acids. The germline CDR1 and CDR2 sequences are SGHRS and YFSETQ.

The CDR3 nucleotides are TGTGCCAGCAGCTTGGCGCAGGGTGGGAATTCACCCCTCCACTTT. The encoded protein is CASSLAQGGNSPLHF. The chain has TRBV5-4 and TRBJ1-6; possible D gene TRBD1, 5 bases. The germline V gene has CDR1 SGHNT and CDR2 YYREEE (reference sequence). Trimming cost V 0 bases and J 7 bases, with 11 bases left between them. The CDR3 spans 15 residues.

This rearrangement joins TRBV7-2 to TRBJ2-1; 9 bases match TRBD2. The CDR3 spans 16 residues. CDR1 and CDR2 (germline): SGHTA, FQGNSA. The V segment lost 0 bases and the J segment 4 bases; nucleotides outside the gene matches: 4. The CDR3 sequence is CASSLAPLAGYNEQFF. As DNA, the CDR3 is TGTGCCAGCAGCTTAGCGCCCCTAGCGGGGTACAATGAGCAGTTCTTC.

A word on this clone: Compared with germline, one end of the junction differs, possibly owing to a read error. The chain joins TRBV6-5 to TRBJ2-1; no clear D gene. The CDR3 contains 14 residues. Germline CDR1 and CDR2: MNHEY and SVGAGI. The CDR3 DNA follows: TGTGCCAGCAGTTACGTACGGTCCTTCAATGAGCAGTTCTTC. This gives the protein CASSYVRSFNEQFF.

This chain connects TRBV7-9 to TRBJ1-2; D may be TRBD1 (6 bases). CDR1 and CDR2 (germline): SEHNR, FQNEAQ (reference sequence). CDR3 length equals 16 residues. Trimming removed 5 bases at V and 2 bases at J, with 18 bases between. The CDR3 loop reads CASSPYEADRNYGYTF. CDR3 DNA sequence: TGTGCCAGCAGCCCCTATGAGGCGGACAGAAACTATGGCTACACCTTC. Looking up the rest from reference TRBV7-9 and TRBJ1-2 gives the full variable domain: DTGVSQNPRHKITKRGQNVTFRCDPISEHNRLYWYRQTLGQGPEFLTYFQNEAQLEKSRLLSDRFSAERPKGSFSTLEIQRTEQGDSAMYLCASSPYEADRNYGYTFGSGTRLTVV.

The V gene is TRBV5-1, the J gene TRBJ2-5, with TRBD1 matching 9 bases. This CDR3 comprises 17 residues. V lost 3 bases to trimming and J lost 2 bases; unmatched junction nucleotides: 11. The germline V gene encodes CDR1 SGHRS and CDR2 YFSETQ. CDR3: CASSSTPGQGLQETQYF. As DNA, the CDR3 is TGCGCCAGCAGCTCCACACCGGGACAGGGTTTACAAGAGACCCAGTACTTC.

V and J are TRBV4-1 and TRBJ2-7, with D perhaps matching TRBD1 (6 bases). V lost 0 bases to trimming and J lost 7 bases, with 7 bases between them. The CDR3 has 12 amino acids. Germline V gene data show CDR1 as MGHRA and CDR2 as YSYEKL. The CDR3: CASSQEGTEQYF. CDR3 DNA sequence: TGCGCCAGCAGCCAAGAGGGGACAGAGCAGTACTTC.

The chain joins TRBV10-3 to TRBJ1-6, with TRBD1 matching over 7 bases. The junction had 9 bases not matched to a gene; V was cut back by 9 bases and J by 10 bases. The CDR3 runs to 13 residues. Germline V gene data show CDR1 as ENHRY and CDR2 as SYGVKD. CDR3 residues: CAIGDRVDSPLHF. The CDR3 DNA follows: TGTGCCATAGGAGACAGGGTTGACTCACCCCTCCACTTT.

The rearrangement joins TRBV3-1 (or the pseudogene TRBV3-2) to TRBJ2-7; D may be TRBD1 (6 bases). CDR1 is LGHDT, CDR2 YNNKEL, per germline (reference sequence). The CDR3 extends over 14 amino acids. Trimming removed 3 bases at V and 1 base at J, with 10 bases between. CDR3 DNA sequence: TGTGCCAGCAGCCACGGTACAGGGTCCTACGAGCAGTACTTC. It specifies CASSHGTGSYEQYF.

The V and J genes are TRBV7-9 and TRBJ2-7, with 8 nucleotides matching TRBD2. The germline V gene has CDR1 SEHNR and CDR2 FQNEAQ (reference sequence). The trim removed 1 base at V and 5 bases at J, leaving 13 bases unmatched. This CDR3 has 17 residues. CDR3 DNA sequence: TGTGCCAGCAGCTTAGACCTCCCGGGACTAGGGTTCCACGAGCAGTACTTC. Translation gives CASSLDLPGLGFHEQYF. Variable domain in full (rest from reference TRBV7-9 and TRBJ2-7): DTGVSQNPRHKITKRGQNVTFRCDPISEHNRLYWYRQTLGQGPEFLTYFQNEAQLEKSRLLSDRFSAERPKGSFSTLEIQRTEQGDSAMYLCASSLDLPGLGFHEQYFGPGTRLTVT.

This chain links TRBV7-8 with TRBJ1-2, with 9 bases aligning to TRBD1. Germline assignment: CDR1 SGHVS and CDR2 FQNEAQ. The CDR3 covers 14 residues. V shed 1 base and J 7 bases; nucleotides not matched to a gene: 4. The CDR3 nucleotides read TGTGCCAGCAGCTTAGGGGACAGGGCCGGTGGCTACACCTTC. Residues: CASSLGDRAGGYTF.

In this sample, this clone turned up many times. The chain uses TRBV2 and TRBJ1-1, with D possibly TRBD1 on 6 matching bases. Germline CDR1 SNHLY, CDR2 FYNNEI. This CDR3 spans 14 amino acids. Trimming shortened V by 7 bases and J by 1 base, and 13 bases separated the two germline ends. CDR3 coding DNA: TGTGCCAGCATTTCGGACAGCTCGAACACTGAAGCTTTCTTT. As protein: CASISDSSNTEAFF.

The J gene is TRBJ2-5, the V gene TRBV30, with D perhaps TRBD2 (5 bases). This CDR3 is 13 amino acids long. V was cut by 5 bases and J by 0 bases, with 10 bases left in between. Germline assignment: CDR1 GTSNPN and CDR2 SVGIG (reference sequence). CDR3 protein: CAWLDGDQETQYF. CDR3 DNA: TGTGCCTGGCTTGACGGGGACCAAGAGACCCAGTACTTC.

V usage is TRBV6-5 and J usage is TRBJ1-6; maybe TRBD1 (6 bases). CDR3 size: 13 residues. With 6 bases removed from V and 9 bases from J, the gap between germline ends came to 12 bases. Germline assignment: CDR1 MNHEY and CDR2 SVGAGI. CDR3 sequence (DNA): TGTGCCAGCAGCGACAGGTTGCTTTCACCCCTCCACTTT. The encoded protein is CASSDRLLSPLHF.

This chain uses TRBV11-2 with TRBJ2-2; 7 bases map to TRBD2. The CDR3 runs 17 residues. Per germline, CDR1 SGHAT and CDR2 FQNNGV. V lost 5 bases, J lost 4 bases, and 13 bases stayed unmatched. CDR3 amino acids: CASSPTPGRESTGELFF. For the CDR3, the DNA is TGTGCCAGCAGCCCTACCCCTGGGCGGGAGAGCACCGGGGAGCTGTTTTTT.

This clone was seen only a few times. This chain's CDR3 is CASSMLRQPQHF. CDR3 nucleotide sequence: TGTGCCAGTAGTATGTTGCGTCAGCCCCAGCATTTT. The chain uses TRBV19 and TRBJ1-5, with unresolved D. The CDR3 consists of 12 residues. V was cut by 3 bases and J by 6 bases, with 6 bases left in between. Germline CDR1 is LNHDA and CDR2 is SQIVND (reference sequence).

The rearrangement links TRBV7-8 to TRBJ2-1, with D uncertain. V lost 0 bases to trimming and J lost 4 bases, with 7 bases between them. The germline V gene encodes CDR1 SGHVS and CDR2 FQNEAQ. The CDR3 contains 14 residues. CDR3 loop: CASSLAPGYNEQFF. The CDR3 region has the DNA TGTGCCAGCAGCTTAGCGCCAGGTTACAATGAGCAGTTCTTC.